This T cell receptor beta chain comes out of a study of cytomegalovirus exposure and HLA in healthy donors. Trimming took off 6 bases at V and 1 base at J, with 9 bases between the two ends. The CDR3 has 13 residues. Germline V gene sequence: CDR1 SNHLY, CDR2 FYNNEI. This clone was detected once. Its antigen remains unidentified. Overall study findings and caveats: HLA restriction was apparent for most CMV-associated TCR beta chains in a later analysis.

13 Jbeta primers and 60 Vbeta primers were used for the PCR. Assay used: immunoSEQ multiplex PCR; TCRdb lists only in-frame clones, some missing. This sample has about 170,000 clones, with over 80% found just once. What was sequenced was PBMCs. The TCR comes from a male donor in good health and CMV-seronegative. This chain connects TRBV2 to TRBJ1-1; weak D call: TRBD1 (6 bases). CDR3 region: CASRVTGNTEAFF. The CDR3 DNA sequence: TGTGCCAGCAGGGTGACAGGGAACACTGAAGCTTTCTTT.